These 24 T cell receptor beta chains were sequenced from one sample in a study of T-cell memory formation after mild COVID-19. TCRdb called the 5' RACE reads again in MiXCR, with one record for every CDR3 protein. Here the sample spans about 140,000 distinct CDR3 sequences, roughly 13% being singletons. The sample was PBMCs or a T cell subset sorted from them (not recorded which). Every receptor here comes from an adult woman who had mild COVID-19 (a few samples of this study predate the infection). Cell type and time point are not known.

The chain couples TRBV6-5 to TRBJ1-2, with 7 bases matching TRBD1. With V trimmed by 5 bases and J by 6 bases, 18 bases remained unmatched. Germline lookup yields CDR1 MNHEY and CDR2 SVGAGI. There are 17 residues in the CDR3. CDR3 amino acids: CASSKGEWQGVKDGYTF. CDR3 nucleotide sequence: TGTGCCAGCAGTAAGGGGGAGTGGCAGGGGGTGAAGGATGGCTACACCTTC.

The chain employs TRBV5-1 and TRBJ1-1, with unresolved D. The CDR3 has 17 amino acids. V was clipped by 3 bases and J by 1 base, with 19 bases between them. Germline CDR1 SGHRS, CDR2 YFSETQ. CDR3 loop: CASSYATNPSPNTEAFF. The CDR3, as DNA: TGCGCCAGCAGCTACGCTACAAACCCTTCACCGAACACTGAAGCTTTCTTT.

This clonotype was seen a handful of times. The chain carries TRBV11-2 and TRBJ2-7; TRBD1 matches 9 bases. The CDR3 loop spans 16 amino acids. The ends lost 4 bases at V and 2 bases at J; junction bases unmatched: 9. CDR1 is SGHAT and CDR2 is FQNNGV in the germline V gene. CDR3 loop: CASSSPRGQGAYEQYF. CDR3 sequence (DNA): TGTGCCAGCAGCTCTCCCAGGGGACAGGGAGCCTACGAGCAGTACTTC.

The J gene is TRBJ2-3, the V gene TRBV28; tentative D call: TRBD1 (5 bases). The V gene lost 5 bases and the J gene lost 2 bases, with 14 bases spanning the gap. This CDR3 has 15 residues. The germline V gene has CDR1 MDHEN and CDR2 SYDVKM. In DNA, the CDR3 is TGTGCCAGCAGTCGACAGCGACTCTCCACAGATACGCAGTATTTT. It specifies CASSRQRLSTDTQYF.

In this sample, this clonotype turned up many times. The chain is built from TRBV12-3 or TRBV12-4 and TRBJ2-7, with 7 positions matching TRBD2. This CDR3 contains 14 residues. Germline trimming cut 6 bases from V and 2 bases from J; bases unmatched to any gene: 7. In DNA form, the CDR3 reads TGTGCCAGCAGCCCGAGCGGGGACCCCTACGAGCAGTACTTC. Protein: CASSPSGDPYEQYF.

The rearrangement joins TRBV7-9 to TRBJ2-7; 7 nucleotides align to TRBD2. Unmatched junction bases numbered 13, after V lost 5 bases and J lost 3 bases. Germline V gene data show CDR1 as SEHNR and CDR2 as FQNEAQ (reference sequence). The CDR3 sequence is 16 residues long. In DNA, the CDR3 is TGTGCCAGCAGCCTTGGGACTGGGGGGGTTCTCTACGAGCAGTACTTC. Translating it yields CASSLGTGGVLYEQYF.

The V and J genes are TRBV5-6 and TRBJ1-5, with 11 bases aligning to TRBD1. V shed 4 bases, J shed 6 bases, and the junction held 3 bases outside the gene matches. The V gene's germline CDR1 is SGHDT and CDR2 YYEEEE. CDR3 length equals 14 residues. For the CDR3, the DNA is TGTGCCAGCAGCGGAGGGACAGGGGGTCAGCCCCAGCATTTT. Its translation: CASSGGTGGQPQHF.

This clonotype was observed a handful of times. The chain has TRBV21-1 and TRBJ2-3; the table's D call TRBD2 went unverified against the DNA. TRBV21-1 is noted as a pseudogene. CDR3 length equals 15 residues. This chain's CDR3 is CAIQPIGDETDTQYF. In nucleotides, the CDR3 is TGTGCCATCCAGCCAATTGGGGACGAGACAGATACGCAGTATTTT.

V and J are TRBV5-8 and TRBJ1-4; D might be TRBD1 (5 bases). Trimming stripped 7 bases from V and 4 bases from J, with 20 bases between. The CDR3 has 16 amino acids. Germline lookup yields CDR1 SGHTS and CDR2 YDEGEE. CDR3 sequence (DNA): TGTGCCAGCTCCTACCTGTCGGGGCAGGTTAATGAAAAACTGTTTTTT. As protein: CASSYLSGQVNEKLFF.

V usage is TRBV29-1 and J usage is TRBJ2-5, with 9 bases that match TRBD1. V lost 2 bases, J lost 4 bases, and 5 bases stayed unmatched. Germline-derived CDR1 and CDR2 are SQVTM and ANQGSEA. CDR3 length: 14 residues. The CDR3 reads CSVELGTGIETQYF. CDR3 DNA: TGCAGCGTTGAACTTGGGACAGGGATAGAGACCCAGTACTTC.

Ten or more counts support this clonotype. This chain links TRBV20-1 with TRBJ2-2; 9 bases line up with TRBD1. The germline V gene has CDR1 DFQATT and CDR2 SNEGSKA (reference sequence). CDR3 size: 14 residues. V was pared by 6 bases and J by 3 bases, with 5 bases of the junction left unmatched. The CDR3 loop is CSARWTGDTGELFF. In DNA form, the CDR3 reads TGCAGTGCGAGATGGACAGGGGACACCGGGGAGCTGTTTTTT.

CDR3 region: CSGEREEPYNEQFF. CDR3 DNA: TGCAGTGGGGAGCGGGAGGAACCCTACAATGAGCAGTTCTTC. The chain uses TRBV20-1 and TRBJ2-1, with TRBD2 identical over 9 bases. The junction had 6 bases not matched to a gene; V was cut back by 7 bases and J by 2 bases. This CDR3 is 14 amino acids long. Germline-derived CDR1 and CDR2 are DFQATT and SNEGSKA (reference sequence).

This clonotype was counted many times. DNA of the CDR3: TGTGCCAGCAGCGTAGGAATGAGGGACACCTACTATGGCTACACCTTC. Its translation is CASSVGMRDTYYGYTF. V and J are TRBV9 and TRBJ1-2; TRBD1 is a possible D gene (6 bases). The germline gives CDR1 SGDLS, CDR2 YYNGEE. CDR3 length equals 16 residues. Trimming left V 0 bases short and J 3 bases short, with 15 bases between.

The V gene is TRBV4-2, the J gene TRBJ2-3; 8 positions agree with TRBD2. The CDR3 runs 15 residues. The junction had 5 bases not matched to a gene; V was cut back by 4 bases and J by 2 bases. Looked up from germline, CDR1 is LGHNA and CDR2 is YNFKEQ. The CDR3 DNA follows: TGTGCCAGCAGCCCAGGACTAGCTCACACAGATACGCAGTATTTT. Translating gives CASSPGLAHTDTQYF.

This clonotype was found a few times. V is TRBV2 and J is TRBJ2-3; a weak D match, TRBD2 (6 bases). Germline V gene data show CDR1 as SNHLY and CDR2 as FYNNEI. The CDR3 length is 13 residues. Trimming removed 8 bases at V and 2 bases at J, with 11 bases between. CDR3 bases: TGTGCCAGCCGGGGACTCCACACAGATACGCAGTATTTT. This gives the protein CASRGLHTDTQYF. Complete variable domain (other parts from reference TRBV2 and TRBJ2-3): EPEVTQTPSHQVTQMGQEVILRCVPISNHLYFYWYRQILGQKVEFLVSFYNNEISEKSEIFDDQFSVERPDGSNFTLKIRSTKLEDSAMYFCASRGLHTDTQYFGPGTRLTVL.

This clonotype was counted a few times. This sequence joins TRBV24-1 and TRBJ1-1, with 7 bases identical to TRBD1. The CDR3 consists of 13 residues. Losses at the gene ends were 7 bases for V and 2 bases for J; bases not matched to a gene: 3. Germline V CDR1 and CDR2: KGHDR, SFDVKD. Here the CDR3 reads CATSRGGNTEAFF. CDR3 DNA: TGTGCCACCAGCAGGGGGGGAAACACTGAAGCTTTCTTT.

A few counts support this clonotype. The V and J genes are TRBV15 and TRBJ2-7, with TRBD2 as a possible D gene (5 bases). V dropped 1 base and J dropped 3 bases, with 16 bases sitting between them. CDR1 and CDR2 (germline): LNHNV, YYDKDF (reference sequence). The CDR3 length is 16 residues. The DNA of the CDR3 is TGTGCCACCAGCAGAGTAGGCGGTAGCGACTACTACGAGCAGTACTTC. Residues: CATSRVGGSDYYEQYF.

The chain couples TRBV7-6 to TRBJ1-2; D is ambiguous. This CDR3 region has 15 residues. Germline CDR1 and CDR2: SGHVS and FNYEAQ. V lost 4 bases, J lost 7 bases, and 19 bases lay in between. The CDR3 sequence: CASSSLEVELPGYTF. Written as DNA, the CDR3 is TGTGCCAGCAGCTCTCTAGAAGTGGAACTCCCTGGCTACACCTTC.

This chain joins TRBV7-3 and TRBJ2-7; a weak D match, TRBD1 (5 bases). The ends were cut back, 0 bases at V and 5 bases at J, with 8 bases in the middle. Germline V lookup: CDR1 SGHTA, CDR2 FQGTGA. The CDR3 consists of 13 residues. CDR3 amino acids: CASSLTGVDEQYF. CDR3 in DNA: TGTGCCAGCAGCTTAACAGGGGTGGACGAGCAGTACTTC.

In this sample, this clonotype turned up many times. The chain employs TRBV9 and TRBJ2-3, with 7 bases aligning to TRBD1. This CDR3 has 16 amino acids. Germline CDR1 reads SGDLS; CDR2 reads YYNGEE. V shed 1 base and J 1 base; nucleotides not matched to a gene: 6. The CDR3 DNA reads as TGTGCCAGCAGCGTAAACAGGGGTTCCGGCACAGATACGCAGTATTTT. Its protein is CASSVNRGSGTDTQYF.

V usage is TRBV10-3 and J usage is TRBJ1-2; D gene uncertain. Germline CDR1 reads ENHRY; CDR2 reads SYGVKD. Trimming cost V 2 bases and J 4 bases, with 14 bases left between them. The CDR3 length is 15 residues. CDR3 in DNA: TGTGCCATCAGTGAGGATGTACGGACCAGCTATGGCTACACCTTC. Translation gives CAISEDVRTSYGYTF.

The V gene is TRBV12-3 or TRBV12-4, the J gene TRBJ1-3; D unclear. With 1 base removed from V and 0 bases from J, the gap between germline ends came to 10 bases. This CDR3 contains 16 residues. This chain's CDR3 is CASSLVGIRSGNTIYF. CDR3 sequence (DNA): TGTGCCAGCAGTTTAGTGGGAATACGCTCTGGAAACACCATATATTTT.

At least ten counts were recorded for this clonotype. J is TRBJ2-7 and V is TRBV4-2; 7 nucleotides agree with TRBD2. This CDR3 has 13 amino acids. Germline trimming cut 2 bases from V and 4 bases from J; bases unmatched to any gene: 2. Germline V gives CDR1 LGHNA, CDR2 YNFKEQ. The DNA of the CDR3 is TGTGCCAGCAGCCAATGGGAGGGTTACGAGCAGTACTTC. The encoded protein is CASSQWEGYEQYF.

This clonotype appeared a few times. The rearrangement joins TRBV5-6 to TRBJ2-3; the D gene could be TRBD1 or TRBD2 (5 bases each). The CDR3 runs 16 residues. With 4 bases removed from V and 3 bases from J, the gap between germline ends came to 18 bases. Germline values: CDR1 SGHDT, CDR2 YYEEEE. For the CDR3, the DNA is TGTGCCAGCAGCCCCTCCGGGACCATATGGACAGATACGCAGTATTTT. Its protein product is CASSPSGTIWTDTQYF.